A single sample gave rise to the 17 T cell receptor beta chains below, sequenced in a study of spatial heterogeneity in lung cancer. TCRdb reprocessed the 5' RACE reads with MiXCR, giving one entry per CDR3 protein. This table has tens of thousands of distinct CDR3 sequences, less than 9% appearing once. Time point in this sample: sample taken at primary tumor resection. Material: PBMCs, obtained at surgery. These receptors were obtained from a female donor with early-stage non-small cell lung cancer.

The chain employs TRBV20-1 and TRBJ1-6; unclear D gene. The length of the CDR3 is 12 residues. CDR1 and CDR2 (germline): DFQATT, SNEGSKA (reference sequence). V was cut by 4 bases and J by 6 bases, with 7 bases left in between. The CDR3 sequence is CSATGSNSPLHF. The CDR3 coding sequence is TGCAGTGCTACCGGTTCTAATTCACCCCTCCACTTT.

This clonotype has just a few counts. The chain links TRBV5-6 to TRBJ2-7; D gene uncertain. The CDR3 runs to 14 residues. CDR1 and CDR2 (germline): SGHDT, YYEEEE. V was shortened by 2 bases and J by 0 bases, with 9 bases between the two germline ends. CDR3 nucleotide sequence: TGTGCCAGCAGCTTCGGACCCAGCTCCTACGAGCAGTACTTC. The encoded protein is CASSFGPSSYEQYF.

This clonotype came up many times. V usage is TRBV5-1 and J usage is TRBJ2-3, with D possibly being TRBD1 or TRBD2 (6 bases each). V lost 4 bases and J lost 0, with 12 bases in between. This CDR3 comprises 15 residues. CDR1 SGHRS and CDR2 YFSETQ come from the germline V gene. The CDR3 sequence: CASSPGAASTDTQYF. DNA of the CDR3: TGCGCCAGCAGCCCGGGGGCTGCTAGCACAGATACGCAGTATTTT. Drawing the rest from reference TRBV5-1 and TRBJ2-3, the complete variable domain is KAGVTQTPRYLIKTRGQQVTLSCSPISGHRSVSWYQQTPGQGLQFLFEYFSETQRNKGNFPGRFSGRQFSNSRSEMNVSTLELGDSALYLCASSPGAASTDTQYFGPGTRLTVL.

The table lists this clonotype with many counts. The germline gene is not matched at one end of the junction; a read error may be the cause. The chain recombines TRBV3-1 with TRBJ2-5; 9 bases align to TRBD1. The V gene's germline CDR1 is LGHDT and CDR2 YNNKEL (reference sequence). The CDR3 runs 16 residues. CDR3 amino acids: CASSQAPGQGQETHYF. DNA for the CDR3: TGTGCCAGCAGCCAAGCGCCCGGACAGGGGCAAGAGACCCACTACTTC.

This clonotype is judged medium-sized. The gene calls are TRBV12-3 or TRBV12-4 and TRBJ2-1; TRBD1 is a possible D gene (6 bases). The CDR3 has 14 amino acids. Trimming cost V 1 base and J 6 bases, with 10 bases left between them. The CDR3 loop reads CASSLVSGANEQFF. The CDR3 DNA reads TGTGCCAGCAGTTTAGTATCAGGGGCCAATGAGCAGTTCTTC.

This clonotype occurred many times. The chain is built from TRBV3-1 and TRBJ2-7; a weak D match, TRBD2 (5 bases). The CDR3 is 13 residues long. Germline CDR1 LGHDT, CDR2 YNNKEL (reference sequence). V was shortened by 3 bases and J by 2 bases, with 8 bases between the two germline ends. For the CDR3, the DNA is TGTGCCAGCAGCCACGGGGTCCCCTACGAGCAGTACTTC. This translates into CASSHGVPYEQYF.

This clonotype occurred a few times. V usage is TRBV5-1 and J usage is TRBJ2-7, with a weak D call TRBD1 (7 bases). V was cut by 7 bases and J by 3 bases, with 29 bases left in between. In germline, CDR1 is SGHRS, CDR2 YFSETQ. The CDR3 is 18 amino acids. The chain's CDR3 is CASARLTPRGDAGYEQYF. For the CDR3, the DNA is TGCGCCAGCGCTCGGCTGACTCCCAGGGGGGACGCAGGCTACGAGCAGTACTTC.

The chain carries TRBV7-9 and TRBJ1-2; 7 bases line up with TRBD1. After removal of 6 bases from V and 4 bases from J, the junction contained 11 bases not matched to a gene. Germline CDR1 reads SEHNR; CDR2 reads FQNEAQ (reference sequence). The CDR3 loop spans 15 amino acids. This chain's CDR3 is CASRSSGTESYGYTF. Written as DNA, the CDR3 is TGTGCCAGCAGATCCTCCGGGACAGAATCCTATGGCTACACCTTC.

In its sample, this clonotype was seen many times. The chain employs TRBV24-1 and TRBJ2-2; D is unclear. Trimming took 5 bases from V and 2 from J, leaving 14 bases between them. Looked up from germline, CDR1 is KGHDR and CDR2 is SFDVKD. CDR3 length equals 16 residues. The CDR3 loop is CATSGPGLENTGELFF. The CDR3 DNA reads TGTGCCACCAGTGGGCCGGGCCTCGAAAACACCGGGGAGCTGTTTTTT.

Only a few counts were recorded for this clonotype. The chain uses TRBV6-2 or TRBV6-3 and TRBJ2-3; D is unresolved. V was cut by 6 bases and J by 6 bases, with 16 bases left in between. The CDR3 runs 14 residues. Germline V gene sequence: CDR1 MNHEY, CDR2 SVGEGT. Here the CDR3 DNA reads TGTGCCAGCAGGAGTTATGGGCCGTGGGATACGCAGTATTTT. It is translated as CASRSYGPWDTQYF.

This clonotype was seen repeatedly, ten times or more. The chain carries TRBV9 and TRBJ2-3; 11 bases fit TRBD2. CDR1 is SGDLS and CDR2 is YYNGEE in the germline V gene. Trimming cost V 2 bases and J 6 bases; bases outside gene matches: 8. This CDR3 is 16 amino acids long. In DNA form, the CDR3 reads TGTGCCAGCAGCGTGGGGACTAGCGGCCCCCGCGATACGCAGTATTTT. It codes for CASSVGTSGPRDTQYF.

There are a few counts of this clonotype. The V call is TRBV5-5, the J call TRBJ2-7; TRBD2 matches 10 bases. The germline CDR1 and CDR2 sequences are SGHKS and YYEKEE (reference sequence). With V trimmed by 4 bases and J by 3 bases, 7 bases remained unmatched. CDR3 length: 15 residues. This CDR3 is CASSLLAGIFYEQYF. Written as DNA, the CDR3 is TGTGCCAGCAGCCTACTAGCGGGGATTTTCTACGAGCAGTACTTC.

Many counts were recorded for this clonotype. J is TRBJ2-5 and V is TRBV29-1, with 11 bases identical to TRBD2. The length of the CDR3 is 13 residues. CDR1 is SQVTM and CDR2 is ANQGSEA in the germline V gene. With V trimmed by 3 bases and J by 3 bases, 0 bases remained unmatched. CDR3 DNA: TGCAGCGTTGAGACTAGCGGGAAAGAGACCCAGTACTTC. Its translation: CSVETSGKETQYF.

The CDR3 sequence: CASSLADRYEQYF. The CDR3 DNA reads TGTGCCAGCAGTTTGGCAGACAGATACGAGCAGTACTTC. This rearrangement joins TRBV12-3 or TRBV12-4 to TRBJ2-7; possible D gene TRBD1, 5 bases. V lost 3 bases to trimming and J lost 4 bases, with 10 bases between them. This CDR3 region has 13 residues.

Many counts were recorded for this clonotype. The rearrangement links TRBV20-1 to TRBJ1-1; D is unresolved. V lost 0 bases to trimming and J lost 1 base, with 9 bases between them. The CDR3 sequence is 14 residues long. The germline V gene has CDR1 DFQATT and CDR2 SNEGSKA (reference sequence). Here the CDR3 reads CSAREVGGNTEAFF. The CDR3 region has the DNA TGCAGTGCTAGAGAAGTGGGCGGGAACACTGAAGCTTTCTTT.

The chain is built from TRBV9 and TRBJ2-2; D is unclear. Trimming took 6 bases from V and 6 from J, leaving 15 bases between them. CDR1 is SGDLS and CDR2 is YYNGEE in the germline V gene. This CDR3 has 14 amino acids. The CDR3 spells CASTPGVWAGELFF. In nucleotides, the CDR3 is TGTGCCAGCACCCCTGGAGTTTGGGCCGGGGAGCTGTTTTTT.

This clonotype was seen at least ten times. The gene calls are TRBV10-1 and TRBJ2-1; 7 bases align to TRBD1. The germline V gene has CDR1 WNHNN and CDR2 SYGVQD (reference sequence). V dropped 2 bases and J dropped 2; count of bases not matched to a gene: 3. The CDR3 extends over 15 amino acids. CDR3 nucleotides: TGCGCCAGCAGTGAGCAGACAGGGACCTACAATGAGCAGTTCTTC. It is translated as CASSEQTGTYNEQFF.